Listed below are T cell receptor beta chains from one sample, sequenced in a study of blood T cell repertoires in COVID-19. Data came from immunoSEQ multiplex PCR; TCRdb stores just in-frame clones and leaves some out. The table has fewer than 200,000 clones, approximately 83% seen once. Sequences were obtained from peripheral blood. The receptors shown here come from a human donor in a cohort sampled during active COVID-19. CDR3s include the opening cysteine and the closing phenylalanine or tryptophan. The D gene is left open where the match is weak. Size is omitted from some rows. Given values are once, few, many or a class for expanded clones.

D gene,V gene,J gene,clone size,CDR3 DNA,CDR3 protein
NA,TRBV6-5,TRBJ1-1,NA,TGTGCCAGCAGTTCTCCCGGGACTTCTGAAGCTTTCTTT,CASSSPGTSEAFF
TRBD1,TRBV5-8,TRBJ2-4,NA,TGTGCCAGCAGCTTGATACAGGGGGAAAACATTCAGTACTTC,CASSLIQGENIQYF
NA,TRBV5-1,TRBJ1-1,NA,TGCGCCAGCAGTTTTGGAGCGGGGGTTAGGGAAGGGAACACTGAAGCTTTCTTT,CASSFGAGVREGNTEAFF
NA,TRBV5-4,TRBJ1-2,NA,TGTGCCAGCAGGCCACCCGGGACACGATATGGCTACACCTTC,CASRPPGTRYGYTF
TRBD1,TRBV9,TRBJ2-7,NA,TGTGCCAGCAGCCCACAGGGGTCCCAGTCCTACGAGCAGTACTTC,CASSPQGSQSYEQYF
TRBD2,TRBV11-1,TRBJ2-1,NA,TGTGCCAGCAGCCTCGGGACTAGCGGGACCCATGAGCAGTTCTTC,CASSLGTSGTHEQFF
NA,TRBV10-2,TRBJ2-3,NA,TGCGCCAGCAGCGCTCAGGGGAGAGATACGCAGTATTTT,CASSAQGRDTQYF
TRBD2,TRBV10-3,TRBJ2-7,NA,TGTGCCATCAGTGGGGCAATAGGACTAGCGGGGGGTGAGCAGTACTTC,CAISGAIGLAGGEQYF
TRBD1,TRBV2,TRBJ2-7,once,TGTGCCAGCAGTGGACAGGGGGTTTTAGGCGAGCAGTACTTC,CASSGQGVLGEQYF
NA,TRBV6-5,TRBJ1-5,NA,TGTGCCAGCAGCAGGGGTTTGTGGAATCAGCCCCAGCATTTT,CASSRGLWNQPQHF
NA,TRBV23-1,TRBJ2-7,NA,TGCGCCAGCAGTCACCTTTACGAGCAGTACTTC,CASSHLYEQYF
NA,TRBV27,TRBJ2-7,once,TGTGCCAGCAGTTTAGGAACAGGCCACTCCTACGAGCAGTACTTC,CASSLGTGHSYEQYF
TRBD1,TRBV27,TRBJ2-1,once,TGTGCCAGCAGTTCGGACAGGGGAATTCGATATAATGAGCAGTTCTTC,CASSSDRGIRYNEQFF
NA,TRBV19,TRBJ2-3,NA,TGTGCCAGTAGGTTACTCCCCACAGATACGCAGTATTTT,CASRLLPTDTQYF
NA,TRBV24-1,TRBJ2-3,NA,TGTGCCACCATAAATGGAGCGGGTCCGTCCACAGATACGCAGTATTTT,CATINGAGPSTDTQYF
NA,TRBV5-1,TRBJ2-5,NA,TGCGCCAGCAGCTTGGACGGACTTCCACAAGAGACCCAGTACTTC,CASSLDGLPQETQYF
NA,TRBV5-1,TRBJ1-4,NA,TGCGCCAGCAGCTTGCAGCCAGGGGAGGAAAAACTGTTTTTT,CASSLQPGEEKLFF
NA,TRBV6-5,TRBJ2-7,NA,TGTGCCAGCAGTTACTCTAGCCGGGGAACCTACGAGCAGTACTTC,CASSYSSRGTYEQYF
NA,TRBV28,TRBJ1-6,NA,TGTGCCAGCAGTTTAGACTCGGCCTCTAATTCACCCCTCCACTTT,CASSLDSASNSPLHF
TRBD1,TRBV12-3/TRBV12-4,TRBJ2-7,NA,TGTGCCAGCAGTTTAGGGGGACAGTCCGAGCAGTACTTC,CASSLGGQSEQYF
NA,TRBV5-1,TRBJ2-7,NA,TGCGCCAGCAGCTTGGCCCAGGACTACGAGCAGTACTTC,CASSLAQDYEQYF
TRBD2,TRBV2,TRBJ2-7,NA,TGTGCCAGCATTCGAAGCGACAGCGGGGGGGCCAAGCAGTACTTC,CASIRSDSGGAKQYF
NA,TRBV2,TRBJ2-4,NA,TGTGCCAGCAGTGAATCCCGACAGGCTCGGGGCAAAAACATTCAGTACTTC,CASSESRQARGKNIQYF
TRBD2,TRBV6-5,TRBJ2-5,NA,TGTGCCAGCCACCCGGGACTAGCGGATCAAGAGACCCAGTACTTC,CASHPGLADQETQYF
TRBD2,TRBV27,TRBJ2-7,NA,TGTGCCAGCAGTTTGGGGACTAGCGGGATTTACGAGCAGTACTTC,CASSLGTSGIYEQYF
NA,TRBV20-1,TRBJ2-1,NA,TGCAGTGCTAGTGGAACCTCTGGGGGGTCCAATGAGCAGTTCTTC,CSASGTSGGSNEQFF
NA,TRBV4-3,TRBJ1-2,NA,TGCGCCAGCAGCCAAGCTCGGGCAGGGAACTATGGCTACACCTTC,CASSQARAGNYGYTF
NA,TRBV2,TRBJ1-1,NA,TGTGCCAGCAGTGTTAGGCAGGGGAACACTGAAGCTTTCTTT,CASSVRQGNTEAFF
NA,TRBV3-1/TRBV3-2,TRBJ1-6,few,TGTGCCAGCAGCCAAGGAACAGGTCCACCCCTCCACTTT,CASSQGTGPPLHF
TRBD1,TRBV3-1/TRBV3-2,TRBJ1-2,NA,TGTGCCAGCAGCCAAGGGAGAACGGAGAGGGGGCTGTATGGCTACACCTTC,CASSQGRTERGLYGYTF
NA,TRBV27,TRBJ2-7,NA,TGTGCCAGCAGTCCGGGACTTAGCTCCTACGAGCAGTACTTC,CASSPGLSSYEQYF
TRBD1,TRBV5-1,TRBJ2-7,NA,TGCGCCAGCAGGCGAGGACAGGACCTTTCCTACGAGCAGTACTTC,CASRRGQDLSYEQYF
NA,TRBV3-1/TRBV3-2,TRBJ1-4,NA,TGTGCCAGCAGCCAAGCGGGGGGGACTAATGAAAAACTGTTTTTT,CASSQAGGTNEKLFF
TRBD1,TRBV6-2/TRBV6-3,TRBJ1-4,NA,TGTGCCAGCAGTAAGACAGGGTCGGTTGAAAAACTGTTTTTT,CASSKTGSVEKLFF
NA,TRBV3-1/TRBV3-2,TRBJ1-1,NA,TGTGCCAGCAGCCCGAACGACAGGTTAGGGGTACGCACTGAAGCTTTCTTT,CASSPNDRLGVRTEAFF
NA,TRBV27,TRBJ1-1,NA,TGTGCCAGCAGACCCTCGGGGGGCACTGAAGCTTTCTTT,CASRPSGGTEAFF
NA,TRBV28,TRBJ1-3,few,TGTGCCAGCGCTCCGGCCGAATCCGGAGACACCATATATTTT,CASAPAESGDTIYF
NA,TRBV19,TRBJ2-6,NA,TGTGCCAGTACCGGTTGGGTTATGGGCTTCTCTGGGGCCAACGTCCTGACTTTC,CASTGWVMGFSGANVLTF
NA,TRBV29-1,TRBJ2-1,NA,TGCAGCGTTGAAGATGGTCGCGGGGACTCCTCCTACAATGAGCAGTTCTTC,CSVEDGRGDSSYNEQFF
TRBD2,TRBV4-1,TRBJ2-3,NA,TGCGCCAGCAGCCCAAGAGATGGAGCGGGGCCTAGCACAGATACGCAGTATTTT,CASSPRDGAGPSTDTQYF
NA,TRBV6-1,TRBJ2-5,NA,TGTGCCAGCAGTGAAGTAGAAGAGACCCAGTACTTC,CASSEVEETQYF
TRBD1,TRBV28,TRBJ1-5,NA,TGTGCCAGCAGTTCGTGGGGACAGGGTTTGTCTCAGCCCCAGCATTTT,CASSSWGQGLSQPQHF
TRBD2,TRBV10-3,TRBJ2-2,NA,TGTGCCATCAGTAATCTAGCGGGAGTTGAAACCGGGGAGCTGTTTTTT,CAISNLAGVETGELFF
TRBD2,TRBV2,TRBJ2-3,NA,TGTGCCAGCACCCCGGGACTAGCGGCTAGCACAGATACGCAGTATTTT,CASTPGLAASTDTQYF
NA,TRBV5-4,TRBJ2-2,NA,TGTGCCAGCAGCTGGCGGACACACAACACCGGGGAGCTGTTTTTT,CASSWRTHNTGELFF
TRBD1,TRBV3-1/TRBV3-2,TRBJ1-2,NA,TGTGCCAGCAGCCAGGAATTCGGGACAGGGGGATCCTATGGCTACACCTTC,CASSQEFGTGGSYGYTF
NA,TRBV5-1,TRBJ2-7,NA,TGCGCCAGCAGTCACGGAGGTGTTCGTGCCTACGAGCAGTACTTC,CASSHGGVRAYEQYF
TRBD1,TRBV5-1,TRBJ1-2,NA,TGCGCCAGCAGTTTAGGGGACGCAGGGGGTGACTACACCTTC,CASSLGDAGGDYTF
TRBD2,TRBV7-2,TRBJ2-7,NA,TGTGCCAGCAGCTTAGGTCGAATGCGGGGGGGCTGGAACGAGCAGTACTTC,CASSLGRMRGGWNEQYF
TRBD1,TRBV2,TRBJ1-2,NA,TGTGCCAGCAGTCTGACAGGGACCCCCACCAACTATGGCTACACCTTC,CASSLTGTPTNYGYTF
TRBD1,TRBV4-3,TRBJ2-2,once,TGCGCCAGCAGCCAAGAAAAGGGACAGACGAACACCGGGGAGCTGTTTTTT,CASSQEKGQTNTGELFF